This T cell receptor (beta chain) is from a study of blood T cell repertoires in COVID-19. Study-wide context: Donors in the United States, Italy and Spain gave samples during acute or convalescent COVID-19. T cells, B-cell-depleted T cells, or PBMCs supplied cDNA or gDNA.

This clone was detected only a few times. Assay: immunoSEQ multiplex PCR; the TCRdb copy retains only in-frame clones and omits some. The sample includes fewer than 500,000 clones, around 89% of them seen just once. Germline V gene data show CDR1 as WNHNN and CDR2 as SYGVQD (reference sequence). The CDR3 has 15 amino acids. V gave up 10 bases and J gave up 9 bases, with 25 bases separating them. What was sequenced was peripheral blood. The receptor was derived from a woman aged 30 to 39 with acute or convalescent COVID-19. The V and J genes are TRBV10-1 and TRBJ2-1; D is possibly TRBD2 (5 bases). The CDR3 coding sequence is TGCGCCACCCCCAATCCTGAGGGAGTAATATCTGAGCAGTTCTTC. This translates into CATPNPEGVISEQFF.